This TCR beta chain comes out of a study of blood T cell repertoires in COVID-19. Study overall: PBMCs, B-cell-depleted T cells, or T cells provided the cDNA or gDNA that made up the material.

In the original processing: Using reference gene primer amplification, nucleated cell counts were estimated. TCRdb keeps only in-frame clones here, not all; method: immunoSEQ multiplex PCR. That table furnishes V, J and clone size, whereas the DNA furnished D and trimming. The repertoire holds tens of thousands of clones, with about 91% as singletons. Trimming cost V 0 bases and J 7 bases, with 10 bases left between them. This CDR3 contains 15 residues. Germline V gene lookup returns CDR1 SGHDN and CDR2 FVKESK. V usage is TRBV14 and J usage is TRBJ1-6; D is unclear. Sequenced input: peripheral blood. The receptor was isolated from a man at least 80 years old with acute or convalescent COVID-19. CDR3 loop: CASSQDRLMNSPLHF. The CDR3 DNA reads TGTGCCAGCAGCCAAGACAGGTTGATGAATTCACCCCTCCACTTT.